This T cell receptor beta chain was documented in a study of T cells in Graves' hyperthyroidism and ophthalmopathy. CDR1 ENHRY and CDR2 SYGVKD come from the germline V gene. V gave up 6 bases and J gave up 1 base, with 11 bases separating them. The CDR3 is made up of 14 amino acids. Amplification of TCR beta CDR3 regions was performed using RNA transcripts as template. TCR CDR3 regions were first amplified by RT-PCR with HTBI primers. One entry per CDR3 protein results from TCRdb running MiXCR on the multiplex PCR reads. The repertoire holds around 340,000 distinct CDR3 sequences, with approximately 17% as singletons.

J is TRBJ2-3 and V is TRBV10-3, with no clear D. The source is a young man with Graves' hyperthyroidism. The sequenced material came from blood. CDR3 in amino acids: CAISSEAGTDTQYF. The DNA of the CDR3 is TGTGCCATCAGCTCAGAGGCTGGCACAGATACGCAGTATTTT.